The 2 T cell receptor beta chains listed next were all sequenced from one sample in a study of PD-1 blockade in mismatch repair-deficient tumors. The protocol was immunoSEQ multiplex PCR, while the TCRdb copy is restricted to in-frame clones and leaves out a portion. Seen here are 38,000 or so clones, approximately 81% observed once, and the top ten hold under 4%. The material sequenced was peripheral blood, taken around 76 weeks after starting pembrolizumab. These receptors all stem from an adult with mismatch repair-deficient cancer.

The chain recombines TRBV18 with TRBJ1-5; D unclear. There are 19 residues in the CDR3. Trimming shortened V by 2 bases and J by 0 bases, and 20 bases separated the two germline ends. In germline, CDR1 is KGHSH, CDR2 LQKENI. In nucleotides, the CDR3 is TGTGCCAGCTCACCAAGGAACAGTGCCCCGATTTATAGCAATCAGCCCCAGCATTTT. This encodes CASSPRNSAPIYSNQPQHF.

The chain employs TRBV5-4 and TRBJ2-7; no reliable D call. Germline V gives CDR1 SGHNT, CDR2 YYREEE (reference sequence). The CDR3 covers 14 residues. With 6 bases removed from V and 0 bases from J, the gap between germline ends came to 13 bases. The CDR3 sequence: CASTPGGSSYEQYF. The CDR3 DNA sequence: TGTGCCAGCACTCCCGGCGGAAGCTCCTACGAGCAGTACTTC.